These T cell receptor beta chains were read from a single sample in a study of T cell changes during pregnancy in multiple sclerosis. Clones were read by immunoSEQ multiplex PCR, and TCRdb kept only the in-frame ones, dropping some. The sample has some 97,000 clones, 92% seen once; the top ten hold roughly 2%. Here the sequenced sample was peripheral blood, taken after pregnancy. All receptors come from a female donor with multiple sclerosis, enrolled in a pregnancy study. Each CDR3 is given with its conserved first and last residue. A D gene is named only where the DNA matches it firmly. Some rows mark clone size as missing; the rest say once, few, many or name a class of expanded clone.

>16|TRBJ1-6|-|few|TRBV30
CAWKTITGTQMIPLHF
TGTGCCTGGAAAACCATTACCGGGACACAGATGATACCCCTCCACTTT
>16|TRBJ2-7|-|-|TRBV21-1
CASSKVGGPGNYEQYF
TGTGCCAGCAGCAAAGTGGGGGGACCCGGGAACTACGAGCAGTACTTC
>15|TRBJ1-6|-|few|TRBV7-9
CASSSHRDTFSPLHF
TGTGCCAGCAGCTCGCACCGGGACACTTTTTCACCCCTCCACTTT
>16|TRBJ1-3|TRBD1|-|TRBV4-1
CASSAGQGNSGNTIYF
TGCGCCAGCAGCGCAGGACAGGGGAACTCTGGAAACACCATATATTTT
>13|TRBJ1-5|-|-|TRBV27
CASSFSVGQPQHF
TGTGCCAGCAGTTTTAGCGTCGGTCAGCCCCAGCATTTT
>16|TRBJ2-2|TRBD2|-|TRBV2
CASSLRAGGPTGELFF
TGTGCCAGCTCCCTTCGGGCGGGGGGGCCCACCGGGGAGCTGTTTTTT
>15|TRBJ1-1|-|-|TRBV6-4
CASSDTTAGGTEAFF
TGTGCCAGCAGTGACACGACAGCGGGAGGGACAGAAGCTTTCTTT
>14|TRBJ2-7|TRBD1|once|TRBV5-1
CASCTTGDTYEQYF
TGCGCCAGCTGTACGACAGGGGATACCTACGAGCAGTACTTC
>14|TRBJ2-1|TRBD1|-|TRBV2
CAIHPGQGSNEQFF
TGTGCCATCCACCCGGGACAGGGGAGTAATGAGCAGTTCTTC
>17|TRBJ1-5|TRBD1|-|TRBV18
CASSHKSGTGAYSPQHF
TGTGCCAGCTCCCACAAATCCGGGACAGGGGCCTATTCGCCCCAGCATTTT
>13|TRBJ2-3|TRBD2|-|TRBV19
CASRAGTADTQYF
TGTGCCAGTCGAGCGGGAACGGCAGATACGCAGTATTTT
>14|TRBJ1-2|TRBD1|-|TRBV5-1
CASSLAGTEYGYTF
TGCGCCAGCAGCTTGGCCGGGACAGAATATGGCTACACCTTC
>14|TRBJ1-6|-|-|TRBV7-8
CASSFQGYNSPLHF
TGTGCCAGCAGCTTTCAGGGTTATAATTCACCCCTCCACTTT
>14|TRBJ2-1|TRBD2|-|TRBV7-3
CASSLVREHHEQFF
TGTGCCAGCAGCTTAGTGCGGGAGCATCATGAGCAGTTCTTC
>16|TRBJ2-7|TRBD2|-|TRBV18
CASSQYSGGTSYEQYF
TGTGCCAGCTCACAATATAGCGGGGGGACCTCCTACGAGCAGTACTTC
>15|TRBJ1-5|-|-|TRBV10-3
CAISESGADNQPQHF
TGTGCCATCAGTGAGTCGGGGGCAGATAATCAGCCCCAGCATTTT
>17|TRBJ2-3|TRBD2|-|TRBV2
CASSEPRLAGSTDTQYF
TGTGCCAGCAGTGAACCGCGGCTAGCGGGGAGCACAGATACGCAGTATTTT
>13|TRBJ1-1|-|-|TRBV28
CASSSYMNTEAFF
TGTGCCAGCAGTTCGTACATGAACACTGAAGCTTTCTTT
>14|TRBJ1-6|TRBD1|-|TRBV4-1
CASSQFGQGLPLHF
TGCGCCAGCAGCCAATTCGGACAGGGCTTACCCCTCCACTTT
>14|TRBJ2-1|TRBD1|-|TRBV7-3
CASSLHSGQGTWFF
TGTGCCAGCAGCCTCCATTCAGGACAGGGGACGTGGTTCTTC
>15|TRBJ1-2|TRBD1|-|TRBV9
CASSVKDRFSYGYTF
TGTGCCAGCAGCGTTAAGGACAGGTTTAGCTATGGCTACACCTTC
>15|TRBJ2-5|TRBD2|-|TRBV11-2
CASKALAAAQETQYF
TGTGCCAGCAAGGCGCTAGCGGCGGCCCAAGAGACCCAGTACTTC
>14|TRBJ1-6|-|-|TRBV28
CASSSRGGGSPLHF
TGTGCCAGCAGCTCCCGCGGGGGAGGTTCACCCCTCCACTTT
>14|TRBJ1-1|-|-|TRBV19
CASSISGGKGEAFF
TGTGCCAGTAGTATCTCGGGAGGGAAGGGCGAAGCTTTCTTT
>14|TRBJ1-6|-|-|TRBV2
CASSDAGEYSPLHF
TGTGCCAGCAGTGACGCAGGGGAGTATTCACCCCTCCACTTT
>15|TRBJ2-1|TRBD2|-|TRBV7-8
CASSVLAGDLDEQFF
TGTGCCAGCAGCGTACTAGCGGGAGATCTCGATGAGCAGTTCTTC
>16|TRBJ2-5|-|-|TRBV7-2
CASSFKSGGIGETQYF
TGTGCCAGCAGCTTTAAGTCGGGGGGCATCGGGGAGACCCAGTACTTC
>15|TRBJ1-6|-|few|TRBV15
CATSNREGGNSPLHF
TGTGCCACCAGCAATCGTGAAGGAGGGAACTCACCCCTCCACTTT
>13|TRBJ2-5|-|-|TRBV11-3
CASSLSSFGTQYF
TGTGCCAGCAGCTTATCCAGTTTTGGGACCCAGTACTTC
>17|TRBJ2-3|TRBD1|-|TRBV4-1
CASSQDQTGVSTDTQYF
TGCGCCAGCAGCCAAGATCAAACAGGGGTTAGCACAGATACGCAGTATTTT
>14|TRBJ1-5|-|-|TRBV6-1
CASSETWRDQPQHF
TGTGCCAGCAGTGAAACCTGGAGGGATCAGCCCCAGCATTTT
>16|TRBJ1-2|-|-|TRBV27
CASSRRRDTFGWGYTF
TGTGCCAGCAGTCGGCGCCGGGACACCTTCGGGTGGGGCTACACCTTC
>14|TRBJ1-5|TRBD1|-|TRBV2
CASSFEDRGASQHF
TGTGCCAGCAGTTTTGAAGACAGGGGAGCTTCCCAGCATTTT
>14|TRBJ1-6|TRBD1|-|TRBV7-9
CASGGTGEITPLHF
TGTGCCAGCGGAGGGACAGGGGAAATTACGCCCCTCCACTTT
>16|TRBJ1-6|TRBD1|-|TRBV5-1
CASSLSGQGGNSPLHF
TGCGCCAGCAGCTTATCCGGACAGGGCGGGAATTCACCCCTCCACTTT
>17|TRBJ2-3|TRBD1|-|TRBV28
CASSSPGQGETTDTQYF
TGTGCCAGCAGTTCCCCGGGACAGGGGGAAACCACAGATACGCAGTATTTT
>16|TRBJ2-2|-|-|TRBV4-3
CASSQDPDRTTGELFF
TGCGCCAGCAGCCAAGATCCCGACAGGACAACCGGGGAGCTGTTTTTT
>14|TRBJ1-2|TRBD1|-|TRBV5-1
CASSLYGTEYGYTF
TGCGCCAGCAGCTTGTACGGGACAGAATATGGCTACACCTTC
>15|TRBJ1-6|TRBD1|once|TRBV6-6
CASSYLGQEHSPLHF
TGTGCCAGCAGTTACTTAGGACAGGAGCATTCACCCCTCCACTTT
>19|TRBJ2-1|TRBD2|-|TRBV28
CASRGNGLAGLRSYNEQFF
TGTGCCAGCAGGGGAAACGGACTAGCGGGACTGCGCTCCTACAATGAGCAGTTCTTC
>15|TRBJ1-6|-|once|TRBV27
CASSLTQGLYSPLHF
TGTGCCAGCAGTTTAACGCAGGGACTGTATTCACCCCTCCACTTT
>14|TRBJ1-4|-|-|TRBV4-1
CASSQVSENEKLFF
TGCGCCAGCAGCCAAGTTTCAGAAAATGAAAAACTGTTTTTT
>15|TRBJ2-1|TRBD1|once|TRBV6-5
CASRSYRGSYNEQFF
TGTGCCAGCAGATCCTACAGGGGCTCCTACAATGAGCAGTTCTTC
>14|TRBJ2-7|-|once|TRBV5-1
CASSVQVNNYEQYF
TGCGCCAGCAGCGTACAGGTGAACAATTACGAGCAGTACTTC
>15|TRBJ2-7|TRBD1|-|TRBV7-9
CASSFREQGLHEQYF
TGTGCCAGCAGTTTTCGGGAACAGGGGCTCCACGAGCAGTACTTC
>17|TRBJ1-1|TRBD1|-|TRBV7-2
CASSYTGTGGTNTEAFF
TGTGCCAGCAGTTATACAGGGACAGGGGGCACGAACACTGAAGCTTTCTTT
>14|TRBJ1-6|-|few|TRBV10-3
CAISEGGADSPLHF
TGTGCCATCAGTGAAGGGGGGGCGGATTCACCCCTCCACTTT
>17|TRBJ2-1|TRBD2|-|TRBV5-4
CASSLALTGGQGNEQFF
TGTGCCAGCAGCTTGGCATTGACGGGAGGGCAGGGGAATGAGCAGTTCTTC
>15|TRBJ1-5|-|-|TRBV27
CASSPGGHSNQPQHF
TGTGCCAGCAGCCCGGGAGGGCATAGCAATCAGCCCCAGCATTTT
>15|TRBJ1-2|-|-|TRBV6-6
CASTPRDTANYGYTF
TGTGCCAGCACCCCCCGGGACACAGCTAACTATGGCTACACCTTC
>20|TRBJ2-7|TRBD1|-|TRBV9
CASSVDIPDGLGQGFYEQYF
TGTGCCAGCAGCGTAGACATACCGGACGGACTGGGACAGGGATTCTACGAGCAGTACTTC
>15|TRBJ1-2|TRBD1|-|TRBV25-1
CASSTSWTGGNGYTF
TGTGCCAGCTCAACTTCGTGGACAGGGGGCAATGGCTACACCTTC
>14|TRBJ2-5|TRBD2|-|TRBV27
CASRWTSGNETQYF
TGTGCCAGCAGATGGACTAGCGGGAACGAGACCCAGTACTTC
>16|TRBJ2-1|TRBD2|-|TRBV7-3
CASSLTSLAGLNEQFF
TGTGCCAGCAGCTTAACGTCGTTAGCGGGATTAAATGAGCAGTTCTTC
>16|TRBJ2-1|TRBD2|-|TRBV29-1
CSAAPGTSGGYNEQFF
TGCAGCGCCGCCCCCGGGACTAGCGGGGGCTACAATGAGCAGTTCTTC
>17|TRBJ2-7|TRBD1|-|TRBV28
CASSLGPIGTGSYEQYF
TGTGCCAGCAGTCTAGGACCCATCGGGACAGGGTCCTACGAGCAGTACTTC
>14|TRBJ2-7|-|-|TRBV6-6
CASNHSPFAYEQYF
TGTGCCAGCAATCACAGTCCCTTCGCCTACGAGCAGTACTTC